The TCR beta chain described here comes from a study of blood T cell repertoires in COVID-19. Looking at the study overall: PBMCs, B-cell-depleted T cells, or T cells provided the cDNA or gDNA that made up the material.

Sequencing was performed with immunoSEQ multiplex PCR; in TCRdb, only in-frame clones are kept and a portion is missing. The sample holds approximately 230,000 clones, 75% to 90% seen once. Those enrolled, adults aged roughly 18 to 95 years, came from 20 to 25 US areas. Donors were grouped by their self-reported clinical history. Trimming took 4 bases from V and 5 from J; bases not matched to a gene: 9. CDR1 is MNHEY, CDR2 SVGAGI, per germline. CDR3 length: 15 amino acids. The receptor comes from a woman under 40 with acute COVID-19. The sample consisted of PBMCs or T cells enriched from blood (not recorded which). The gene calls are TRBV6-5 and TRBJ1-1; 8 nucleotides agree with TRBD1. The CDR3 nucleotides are TGTGCCAGCAGTTCACAGGGGGAAGCGGGTACTGAAGCTTTCTTT. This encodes CASSSQGEAGTEAFF.